The 15 T cell receptor beta chains listed next were all sequenced from one sample in a study of T-cell reconstitution after alpha-beta-depleted transplantation in children. Unique molecular identifiers were used in preparing the TCRbeta library. Each CDR3 protein is one row after TCRdb ran MiXCR on the PCR reads. The data show approximately 1,000,000 distinct CDR3 sequences, 25% to 30% seen once. The material was PBMCs, mostly from graft donor cells, obtained 360 days after TCRalphabeta/CD19-depleted stem cell transplant. The receptors derive from a boy younger than two who had a stem cell transplant for SCID, so the T cells may come from the graft donor.

This sequence joins TRBV12-3 or TRBV12-4 and TRBJ2-1; maybe TRBD1 (6 bases). The CDR3 covers 16 residues. Between the trimmed V and J ends, which lost 5 bases and 8 bases, there was a span of 22 bases. CDR3 residues: CASSRRQVFRRHEQFF. Here the CDR3 DNA reads TGTGCCAGCAGTCGCCGACAGGTCTTCAGGAGGCATGAGCAGTTCTTC.

The rearrangement uses TRBV29-1 and TRBJ1-2; 9 positions match TRBD1. The CDR3 length is 15 residues. The V gene's germline CDR1 is SQVTM and CDR2 ANQGSEA. V trimming: 4 bases; J trimming: 4 bases; junction bases outside the gene matches: 10. CDR3 sequence reads: CSVARLGQGSYGYTF. The CDR3, as DNA: TGCAGCGTTGCCCGACTGGGACAGGGATCCTATGGCTACACCTTC. Together with reference TRBV29-1 and TRBJ1-2, the CDR3 gives the full variable domain: SAVISQKPSRDICQRGTSLTIQCQVDSQVTMMFWYRQQPGQSLTLIATANQGSEATYESGFVIDKFPISRPNLTFSTLTVSNMSPEDSSIYLCSVARLGQGSYGYTFGSGTRLTVV.

The chain employs TRBV15 and TRBJ2-5, with 9 bases matching TRBD1. Germline V gene data show CDR1 as LNHNV and CDR2 as YYDKDF (reference sequence). The CDR3 consists of 13 residues. The V gene end was trimmed by 0 bases and the J gene end by 7 bases; junction bases not matched to a gene: 0. CDR3 DNA: TGTGCCACCAGCAGAGAACAGGGGGCGACCCAGTACTTC. Its translation: CATSREQGATQYF.

Note on this clonotype: Because it lacks the conserved phenylalanine or tryptophan at the end, this CDR3 is likely a read error. The limits of the CDR3 on the DNA are not certain, so only TCRdb's listed CDR3 is given. V usage is TRBV5-5 and J usage is TRBJ1-3. The CDR3 is 12 residues long, counting both termini. Germline values: CDR1 SGHKS, CDR2 YYEKEE (reference sequence). Here the CDR3 reads CASSLVGNTTYY.

This clonotype has more than one count but fewer than ten. The rearrangement joins TRBV12-3 or TRBV12-4 to TRBJ1-4, with a weak D call TRBD1 (6 bases). V was clipped by 6 bases and J by 6 bases, with 20 bases between them. The CDR3 runs 16 residues. DNA of the CDR3: TGTGCCAGCAGCCGGTACCCGGGAGGGGGTGATGAAAAACTGTTTTTT. This gives the protein CASSRYPGGGDEKLFF.

The rearrangement uses TRBV27 and TRBJ2-3; no clear D gene. The V end lost 6 bases, the J end lost 6 bases, and 16 bases lay between the germline ends. Germline CDR1 is MNHEY and CDR2 is SMNVEV (reference sequence). This CDR3 has 14 residues. The CDR3 protein is CASSKRPGSDTQYF. The CDR3 nucleotides are TGTGCCAGCAGCAAGCGCCCCGGGTCGGATACGCAGTATTTT.

This clonotype was counted a single time. The chain couples TRBV12-3 or TRBV12-4 to TRBJ2-1, with TRBD1 as a possible D gene (5 bases). The CDR3 consists of 14 residues. The V end lost 7 bases, the J end lost 6 bases, and 16 bases lay between the germline ends. CDR3 coding DNA: TGTGCCAGCACCCTAGACCGACAGCGCAATGAGCAGTTCTTC. Its translation is CASTLDRQRNEQFF.

The rearrangement links TRBV11-1 to TRBJ1-1; the D gene is possibly TRBD1 (6 bases). The V end was cut by 5 bases, the J end by 0 bases, with 13 bases between. CDR1 and CDR2 from the germline V gene are SGHAT and FQDESV (reference sequence). The CDR3 length is 15 residues. Here the CDR3 reads CASSATGSMNTEAFF. The CDR3 DNA sequence: TGTGCCAGCAGCGCCACAGGGTCCATGAACACTGAAGCTTTCTTT.

The chain recombines TRBV7-6 with TRBJ1-1; D uncertain. Looked up from germline, CDR1 is SGHVS and CDR2 is FNYEAQ. The CDR3 is 14 amino acids. V was cut by 8 bases and J by 3 bases, with 16 bases left in between. In nucleotides, the CDR3 is TGTGCCAGCGTAACGTTTCGGTGGGACACTGAAGCTTTCTTT. Translating gives CASVTFRWDTEAFF.

The chain couples TRBV18 to TRBJ2-2, with 8 bases fitting TRBD2. CDR1 KGHSH and CDR2 LQKENI come from the germline V gene. This CDR3 has 16 amino acids. Trimming removed 0 bases from V and 4 bases from J; junction bases left unmatched: 4. This CDR3 is CASSPPFLAGTGELFF. In DNA, the CDR3 is TGTGCCAGCTCACCACCCTTCCTAGCGGGCACCGGGGAGCTGTTTTTT.

The rearrangement uses TRBV20-1 and TRBJ2-3, with 10 bases identical to TRBD2. The CDR3 runs 15 residues. V dropped 4 bases and J dropped 4; count of bases not matched to a gene: 8. Germline-derived CDR1 and CDR2 are DFQATT and SNEGSKA (reference sequence). CDR3 sequence (DNA): TGCAGTGCTACTCGAGCGGGGGGGTTGGCAGATACGCAGTATTTT. Its translation: CSATRAGGLADTQYF.

The J gene is TRBJ2-1, the V gene TRBV5-1; tentatively, D is TRBD2 (5 bases). V lost 4 bases to trimming and J lost 0 bases, with 11 bases between them. Germline V lookup: CDR1 SGHRS, CDR2 YFSETQ. The CDR3 contains 15 residues. CDR3 in DNA: TGCGCCAGCAGCGGAGCGGTTAGCTCCTACAATGAGCAGTTCTTC. This sequence encodes CASSGAVSSYNEQFF.

The CDR3 region has the DNA TGTGCCAGCAGCGCGGGGGGGCCGGGAGAGACCCAGTACTTC. This encodes CASSAGGPGETQYF. The chain recombines TRBV3-1 with TRBJ2-5; 9 bases fit TRBD2. The junction had 5 bases not matched to a gene; V was cut back by 5 bases and J by 4 bases. CDR1 is LGHDT, CDR2 YNNKEL, per germline (reference sequence). The CDR3 length is 14 residues.

This chain links TRBV11-2 with TRBJ2-1; a possible D gene is TRBD2 (5 bases). The germline gives CDR1 SGHAT, CDR2 FQNNGV. This CDR3 has 17 residues. Trimming pared 0 bases from V and 5 bases from J, leaving 17 bases between. CDR3 in DNA: TGTGCCAGCAGCTTAGAGCGGGCTAGAGCGATGGACAATGAGCAGTTCTTC. Translating it yields CASSLERARAMDNEQFF.

The rearrangement links TRBV11-2 to TRBJ2-3; D unresolved. Trimming pared 4 bases from V and 1 base from J, leaving 12 bases between. The CDR3 extends over 15 amino acids. Per germline, CDR1 SGHAT and CDR2 FQNNGV. Written as DNA, the CDR3 is TGTGCCAGCAGCTCAGTTTCCCCTGGCACAGATACGCAGTATTTT. The encoded protein is CASSSVSPGTDTQYF.